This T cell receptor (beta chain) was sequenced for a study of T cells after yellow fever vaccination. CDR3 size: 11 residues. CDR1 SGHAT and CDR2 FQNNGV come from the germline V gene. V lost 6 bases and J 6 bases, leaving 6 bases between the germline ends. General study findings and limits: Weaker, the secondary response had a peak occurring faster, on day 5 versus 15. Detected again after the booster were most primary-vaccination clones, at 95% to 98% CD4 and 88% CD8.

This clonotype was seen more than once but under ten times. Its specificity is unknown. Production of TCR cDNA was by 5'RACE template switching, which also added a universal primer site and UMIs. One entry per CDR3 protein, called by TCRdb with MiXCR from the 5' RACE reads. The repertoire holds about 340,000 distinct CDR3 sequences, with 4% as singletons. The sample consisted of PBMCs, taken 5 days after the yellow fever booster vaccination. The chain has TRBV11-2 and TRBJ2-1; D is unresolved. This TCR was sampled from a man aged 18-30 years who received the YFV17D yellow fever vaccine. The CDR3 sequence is CASRDINEQFF. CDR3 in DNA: TGTGCCAGCAGGGATATCAATGAGCAGTTCTTC.